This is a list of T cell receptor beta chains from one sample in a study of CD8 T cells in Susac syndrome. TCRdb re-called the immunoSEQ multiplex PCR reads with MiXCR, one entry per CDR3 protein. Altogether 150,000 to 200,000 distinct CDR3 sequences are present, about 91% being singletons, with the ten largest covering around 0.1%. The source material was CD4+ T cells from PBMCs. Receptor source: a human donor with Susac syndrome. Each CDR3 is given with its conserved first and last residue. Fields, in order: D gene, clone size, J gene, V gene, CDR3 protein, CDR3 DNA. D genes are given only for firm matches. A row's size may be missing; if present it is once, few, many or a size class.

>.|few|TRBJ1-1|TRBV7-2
CASSLAGNTEAFF
TGTGCCAGCAGCTTAGCCGGGAACACTGAAGCTTTCTTT
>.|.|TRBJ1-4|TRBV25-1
CASSEGSGRTNEKLFF
TGTGCCAGCAGTGAAGGCAGCGGCCGGACCAATGAAAAACTGTTTTTT
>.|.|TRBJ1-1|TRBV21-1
CASSARQGRVTEAFF
TGTGCCAGCAGCGCCCGACAGGGTAGAGTCACTGAAGCTTTCTTT
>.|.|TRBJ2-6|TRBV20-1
CSAGRNSGANVLTF
TGCAGTGCAGGAAGGAACTCTGGGGCCAACGTCCTGACTTTC
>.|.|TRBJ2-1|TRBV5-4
CASSLDGSDNEQFF
TGTGCCAGCAGCCTAGACGGGTCGGACAATGAGCAGTTCTTC
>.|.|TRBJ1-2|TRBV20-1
CSASILGGSYGYTF
TGCAGTGCCTCAATACTCGGCGGAAGCTATGGCTACACCTTC
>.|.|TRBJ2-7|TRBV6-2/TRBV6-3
CASSYILAHEQYF
TGTGCCAGCAGTTACATCTTAGCTCACGAGCAGTACTTC
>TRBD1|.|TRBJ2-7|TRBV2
CATDRGGSYEQYF
TGTGCCACCGACAGGGGGGGGTCCTACGAGCAGTACTTC
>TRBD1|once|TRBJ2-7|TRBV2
CASSRDRERYEQYF
TGTGCCAGCAGTAGGGACAGGGAGCGCTACGAGCAGTACTTC
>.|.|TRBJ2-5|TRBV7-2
CASSFSGLQETQYF
TGTGCCAGCAGCTTTAGCGGACTCCAAGAGACCCAGTACTTC
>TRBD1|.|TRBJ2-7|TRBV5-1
CASSLTQQGKAYEQYF
TGCGCCAGCAGCTTAACTCAACAGGGGAAAGCCTACGAGCAGTACTTC
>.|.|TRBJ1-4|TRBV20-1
CSALEWGTDEKLFF
TGCAGTGCCCTGGAGTGGGGGACGGATGAAAAACTGTTTTTT
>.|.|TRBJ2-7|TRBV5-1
CASSRGGMRLYEQYF
TGCGCCAGCAGCCGGGGCGGGATGCGGCTCTACGAGCAGTACTTC
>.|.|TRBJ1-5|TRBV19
CASSIVPGPGWDQPQHF
TGTGCCAGTAGTATAGTTCCGGGACCGGGCTGGGATCAGCCCCAGCATTTT
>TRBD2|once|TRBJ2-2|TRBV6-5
CASSGTILGGELFF
TGTGCCAGCAGTGGGACTATTTTGGGCGGGGAGCTGTTTTTT
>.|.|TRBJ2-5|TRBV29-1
CSVDLASIQETQYF
TGCAGCGTTGATCTAGCGTCTATCCAAGAGACCCAGTACTTC
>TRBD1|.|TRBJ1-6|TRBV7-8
CASSQGQINSPLHF
TGTGCCAGCAGCCAGGGACAGATTAATTCACCCCTCCACTTT
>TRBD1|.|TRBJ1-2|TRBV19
CASCDRDYGYTF
TGTGCCAGTTGTGACAGGGACTATGGCTACACCTTC
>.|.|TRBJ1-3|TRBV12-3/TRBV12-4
CASSLGLRNTIYF
TGTGCCAGCAGCCTCGGGTTGCGAAACACCATATATTTT